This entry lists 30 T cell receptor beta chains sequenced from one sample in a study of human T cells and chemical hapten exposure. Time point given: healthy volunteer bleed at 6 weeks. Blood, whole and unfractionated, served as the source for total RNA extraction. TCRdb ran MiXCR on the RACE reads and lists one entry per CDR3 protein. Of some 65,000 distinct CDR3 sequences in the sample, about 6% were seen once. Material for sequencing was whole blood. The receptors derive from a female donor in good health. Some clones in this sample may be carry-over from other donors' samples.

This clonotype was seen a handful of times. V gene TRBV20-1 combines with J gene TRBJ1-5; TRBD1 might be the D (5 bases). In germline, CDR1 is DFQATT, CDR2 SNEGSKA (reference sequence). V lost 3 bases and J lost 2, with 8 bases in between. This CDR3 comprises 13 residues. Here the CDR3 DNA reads TGCAGTGCTAGCGGGACGGGCAATCAGCCCCAGCATTTT. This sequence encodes CSASGTGNQPQHF.

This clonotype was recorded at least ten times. CDR3 coding DNA: TGTGCCAGCAGTTACTCGACTAGCGGGAATGCAGATACGCAGTATTTT. As protein: CASSYSTSGNADTQYF. The genes are TRBV6-2 or TRBV6-3 and TRBJ2-3; 11 nucleotides match TRBD2. Germline-derived CDR1 and CDR2 are MNHEY and SVGEGT. The CDR3 covers 16 residues. V lost 0 bases and J lost 4; bases outside the gene matches: 3.

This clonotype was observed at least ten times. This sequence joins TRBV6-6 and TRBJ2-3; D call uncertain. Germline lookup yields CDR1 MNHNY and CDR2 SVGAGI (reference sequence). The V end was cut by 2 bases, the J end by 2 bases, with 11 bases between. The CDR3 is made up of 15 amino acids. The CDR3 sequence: CASSYSSETTDTQYF. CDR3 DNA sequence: TGTGCCAGCAGTTACAGTTCGGAAACCACAGATACGCAGTATTTT.

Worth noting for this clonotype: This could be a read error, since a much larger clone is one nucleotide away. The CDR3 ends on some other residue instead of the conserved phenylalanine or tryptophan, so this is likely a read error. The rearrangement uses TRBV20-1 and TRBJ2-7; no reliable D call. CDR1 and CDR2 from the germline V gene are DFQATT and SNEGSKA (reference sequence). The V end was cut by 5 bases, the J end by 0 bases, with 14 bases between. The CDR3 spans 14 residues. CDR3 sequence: CSASRVDSSYEQYL. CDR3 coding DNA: TGCAGTGCTTCCCGGGTAGATAGCTCCTACGAGCAGTACCTC.

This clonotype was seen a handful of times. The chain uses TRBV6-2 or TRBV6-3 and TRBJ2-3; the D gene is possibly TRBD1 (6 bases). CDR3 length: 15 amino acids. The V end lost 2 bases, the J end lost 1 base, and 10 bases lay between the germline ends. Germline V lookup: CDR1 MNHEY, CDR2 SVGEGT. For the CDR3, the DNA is TGTGCCAGCAGTTACCACAGGGACGGCACAGATACGCAGTATTTT. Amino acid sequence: CASSYHRDGTDTQYF.

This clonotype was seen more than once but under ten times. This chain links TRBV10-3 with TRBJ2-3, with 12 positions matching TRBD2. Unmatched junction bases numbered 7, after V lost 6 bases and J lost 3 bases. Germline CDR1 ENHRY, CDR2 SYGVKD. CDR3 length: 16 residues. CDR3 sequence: CAIRRGLAGITDTQYF. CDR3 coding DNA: TGTGCCATCAGGAGAGGACTAGCGGGAATAACAGATACGCAGTATTTT.

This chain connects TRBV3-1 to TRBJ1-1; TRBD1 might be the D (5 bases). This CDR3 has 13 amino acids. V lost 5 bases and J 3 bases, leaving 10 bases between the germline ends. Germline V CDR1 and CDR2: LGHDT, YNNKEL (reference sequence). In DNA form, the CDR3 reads TGTGCCAGCAGCATGACAGTGTACACTGAAGCTTTCTTT. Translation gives CASSMTVYTEAFF.

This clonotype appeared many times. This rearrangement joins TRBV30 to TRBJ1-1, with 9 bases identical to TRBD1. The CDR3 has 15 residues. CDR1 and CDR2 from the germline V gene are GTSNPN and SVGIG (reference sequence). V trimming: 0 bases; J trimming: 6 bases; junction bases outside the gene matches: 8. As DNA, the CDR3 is TGTGCCTGGAGTGTACAACGGGACAGGGTCCCTGAAGCTTTCTTT. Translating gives CAWSVQRDRVPEAFF.

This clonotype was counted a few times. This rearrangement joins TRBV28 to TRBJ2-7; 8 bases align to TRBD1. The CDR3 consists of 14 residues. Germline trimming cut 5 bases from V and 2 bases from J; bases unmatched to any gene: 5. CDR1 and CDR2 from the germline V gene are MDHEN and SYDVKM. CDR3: CASSRWDRTYEQYF. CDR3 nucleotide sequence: TGTGCCAGCAGTCGATGGGACAGGACCTACGAGCAGTACTTC. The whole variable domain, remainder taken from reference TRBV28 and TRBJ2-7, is DVKVTQSSRYLVKRTGEKVFLECVQDMDHENMFWYRQDPGLGLRLIYFSYDVKMKEKGDIPEGYSVSREKKERFSLILESASTNQTSMYLCASSRWDRTYEQYFGPGTRLTVT.

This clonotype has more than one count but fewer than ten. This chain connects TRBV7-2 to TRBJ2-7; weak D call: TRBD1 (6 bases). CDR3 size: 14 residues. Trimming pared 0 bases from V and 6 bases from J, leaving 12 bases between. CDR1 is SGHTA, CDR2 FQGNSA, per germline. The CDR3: CASSLAGQDLEQYF. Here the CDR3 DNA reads TGTGCCAGCAGCTTAGCGGGACAAGACCTCGAGCAGTACTTC.

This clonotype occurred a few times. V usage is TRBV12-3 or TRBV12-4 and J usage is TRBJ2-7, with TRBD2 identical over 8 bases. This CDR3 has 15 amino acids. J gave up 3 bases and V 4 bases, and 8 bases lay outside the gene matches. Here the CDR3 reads CASSSTGGAGYEQYF. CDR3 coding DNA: TGTGCCAGCAGTTCTACGGGGGGGGCCGGCTACGAGCAGTACTTC.

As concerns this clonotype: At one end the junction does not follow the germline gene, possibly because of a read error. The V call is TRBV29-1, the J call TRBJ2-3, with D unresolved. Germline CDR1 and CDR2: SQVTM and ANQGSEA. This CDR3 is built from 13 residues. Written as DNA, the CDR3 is TGCGGCGTTGATCGGATTTGGGTAGATACGCAGTATTTT. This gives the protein CGVDRIWVDTQYF.

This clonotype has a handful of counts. The CDR3 sequence is CASSLPRRGNTEAFF. CDR3 nucleotides: TGTGCCAGCAGTCTTCCGAGGCGGGGGAACACTGAAGCTTTCTTT. The rearrangement joins TRBV28 to TRBJ1-1; D gene ambiguous. This CDR3 is built from 15 residues. CDR1 MDHEN and CDR2 SYDVKM come from the germline V gene. With 5 bases removed from V and 1 base from J, the gap between germline ends came to 14 bases.

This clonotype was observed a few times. The CDR3 spells CSAMEGPVLSQPQHF. CDR3 bases: TGCAGTGCTATGGAGGGGCCCGTTTTAAGCCAGCCCCAGCATTTT. The chain employs TRBV20-1 and TRBJ1-5, with D possibly being TRBD1 (5 bases). Trimming pared 4 bases from V and 7 bases from J, leaving 20 bases between. Germline V CDR1 and CDR2: DFQATT, SNEGSKA (reference sequence). There are 15 residues in the CDR3.

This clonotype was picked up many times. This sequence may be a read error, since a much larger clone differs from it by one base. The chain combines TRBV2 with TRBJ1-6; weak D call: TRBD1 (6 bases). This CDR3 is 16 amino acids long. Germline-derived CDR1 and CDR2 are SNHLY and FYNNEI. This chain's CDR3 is CASTTTRGRGNSPLNF. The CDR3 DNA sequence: TGTGCCAGCACGACGACGCGGGGCAGGGGAAATTCACCCCTCAACTTT.

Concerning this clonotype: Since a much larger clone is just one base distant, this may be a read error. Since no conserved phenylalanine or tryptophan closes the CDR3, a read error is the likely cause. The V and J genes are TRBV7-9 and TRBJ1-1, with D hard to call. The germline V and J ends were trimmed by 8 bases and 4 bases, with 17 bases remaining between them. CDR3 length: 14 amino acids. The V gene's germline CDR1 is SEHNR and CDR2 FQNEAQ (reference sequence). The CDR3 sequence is CASDERAGGTEAFS. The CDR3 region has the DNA TGTGCCAGCGACGAGAGGGCAGGTGGCACTGAAGCTTTCTCT.

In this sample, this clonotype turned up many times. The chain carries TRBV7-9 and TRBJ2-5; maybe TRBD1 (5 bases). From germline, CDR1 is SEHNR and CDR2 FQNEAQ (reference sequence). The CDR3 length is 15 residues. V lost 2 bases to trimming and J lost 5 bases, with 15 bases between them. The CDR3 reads CASSLIRPGWETQYF. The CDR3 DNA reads TGTGCCAGCAGCTTAATTCGTCCAGGGTGGGAGACCCAGTACTTC.

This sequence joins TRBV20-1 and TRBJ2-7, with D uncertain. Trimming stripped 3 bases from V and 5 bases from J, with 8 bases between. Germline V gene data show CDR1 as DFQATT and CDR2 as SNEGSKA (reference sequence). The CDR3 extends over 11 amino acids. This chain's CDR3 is CSARPAHEQYF. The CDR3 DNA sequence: TGCAGTGCTAGGCCAGCCCACGAGCAGTACTTC.

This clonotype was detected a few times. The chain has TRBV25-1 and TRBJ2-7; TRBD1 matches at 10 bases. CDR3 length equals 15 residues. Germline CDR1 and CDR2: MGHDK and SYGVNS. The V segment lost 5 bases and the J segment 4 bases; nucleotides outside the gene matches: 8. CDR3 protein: CASSRHRDRGYEQYF. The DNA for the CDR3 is TGTGCCAGCAGTCGCCACCGGGACAGGGGTTACGAGCAGTACTTC.

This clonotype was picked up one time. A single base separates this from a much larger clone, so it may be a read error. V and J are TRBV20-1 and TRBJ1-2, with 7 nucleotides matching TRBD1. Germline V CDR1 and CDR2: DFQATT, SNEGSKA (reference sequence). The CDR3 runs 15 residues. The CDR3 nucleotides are TGCAGTGCTAGCCTAACTATGACAGGGAACTATGGCTGCACCTTC. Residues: CSASLTMTGNYGCTF.

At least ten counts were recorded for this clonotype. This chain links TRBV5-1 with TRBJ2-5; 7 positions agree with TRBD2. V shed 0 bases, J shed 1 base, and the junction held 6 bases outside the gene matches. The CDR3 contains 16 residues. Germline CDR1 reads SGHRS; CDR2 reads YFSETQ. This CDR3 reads CASSLGSSGPQETQYF. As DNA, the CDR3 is TGCGCCAGCAGCTTGGGTTCTAGCGGACCCCAAGAGACCCAGTACTTC.

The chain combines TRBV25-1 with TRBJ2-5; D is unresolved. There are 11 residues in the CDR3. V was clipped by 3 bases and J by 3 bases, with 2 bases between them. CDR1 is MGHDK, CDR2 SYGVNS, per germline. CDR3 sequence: CASSDEETQYF. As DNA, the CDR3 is TGTGCCAGCAGTGACGAAGAGACCCAGTACTTC.

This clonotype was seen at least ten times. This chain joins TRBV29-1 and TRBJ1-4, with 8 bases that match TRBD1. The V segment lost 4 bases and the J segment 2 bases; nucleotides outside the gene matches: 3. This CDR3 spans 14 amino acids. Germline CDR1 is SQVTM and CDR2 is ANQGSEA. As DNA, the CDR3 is TGCAGCGTTGCGGGACAGGACACTAATGAAAAACTGTTTTTT. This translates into CSVAGQDTNEKLFF.

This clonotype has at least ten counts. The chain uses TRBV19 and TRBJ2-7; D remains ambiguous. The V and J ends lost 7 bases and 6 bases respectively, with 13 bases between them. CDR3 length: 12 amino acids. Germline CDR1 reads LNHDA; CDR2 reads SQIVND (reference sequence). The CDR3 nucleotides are TGTGCCAGTACCGATACGTTTGGCGAGCAGTACTTC. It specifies CASTDTFGEQYF.

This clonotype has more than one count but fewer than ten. The CDR3 reads CATSDRTGGITDTQYF. In DNA, the CDR3 is TGTGCCACCAGTGATCGGACAGGGGGAATCACAGATACGCAGTATTTT. The chain recombines TRBV24-1 with TRBJ2-3; 10 bases are shared with TRBD1. Germline values: CDR1 KGHDR, CDR2 SFDVKD. This CDR3 has 16 amino acids. With V trimmed by 3 bases and J by 2 bases, 4 bases remained unmatched.

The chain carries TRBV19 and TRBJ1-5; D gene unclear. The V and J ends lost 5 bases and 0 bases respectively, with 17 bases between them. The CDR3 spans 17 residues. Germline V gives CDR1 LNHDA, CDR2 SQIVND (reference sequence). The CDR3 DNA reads TGTGCCAGTAGTTCAGCCCCACAAACTGTTAGCAATCAGCCCCAGCATTTT. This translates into CASSSAPQTVSNQPQHF. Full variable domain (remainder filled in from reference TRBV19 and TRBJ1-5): DGGITQSPKYLFRKEGQNVTLSCEQNLNHDAMYWYRQDPGQGLRLIYYSQIVNDFQKGDIAEGYSVSREKKESFPLTVTSAQKNPTAFYLCASSSAPQTVSNQPQHFGDGTRLSIL.

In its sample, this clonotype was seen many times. The CDR3 loop reads CASSLVGNNSPLHF. CDR3 bases: TGTGCCAGCAGTTTAGTGGGGAATAATTCACCCCTCCACTTT. The chain employs TRBV27 and TRBJ1-6; D is undetermined. The germline V gene encodes CDR1 MNHEY and CDR2 SMNVEV (reference sequence). V dropped 2 bases and J dropped 5 bases, with 7 bases sitting between them. This CDR3 spans 14 amino acids.

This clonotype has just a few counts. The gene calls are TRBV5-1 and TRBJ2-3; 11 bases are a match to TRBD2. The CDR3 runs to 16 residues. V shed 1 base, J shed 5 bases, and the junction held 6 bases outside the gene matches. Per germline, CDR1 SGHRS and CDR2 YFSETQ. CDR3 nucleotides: TGCGCCAGCAGCTTGACTAGCGGGAGATCTGGAGATACGCAGTATTTT. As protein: CASSLTSGRSGDTQYF.

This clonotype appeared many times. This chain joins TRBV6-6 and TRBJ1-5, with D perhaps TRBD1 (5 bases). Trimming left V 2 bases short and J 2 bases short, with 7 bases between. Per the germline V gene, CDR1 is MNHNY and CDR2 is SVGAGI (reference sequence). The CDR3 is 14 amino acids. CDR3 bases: TGTGCCAGCAGTTACGACAGTCGCAATCAGCCCCAGCATTTT. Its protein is CASSYDSRNQPQHF.

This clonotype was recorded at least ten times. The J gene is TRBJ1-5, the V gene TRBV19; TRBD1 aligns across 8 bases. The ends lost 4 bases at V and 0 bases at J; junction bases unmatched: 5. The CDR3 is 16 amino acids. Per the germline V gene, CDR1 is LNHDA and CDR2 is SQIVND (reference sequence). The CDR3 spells CASSTRTGFSNQPQHF. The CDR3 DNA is TGTGCCAGTAGTACACGGACAGGGTTTAGCAATCAGCCCCAGCATTTT.